Each of the 9 T cell receptor beta chains below was sequenced from the same sample in a study of cytomegalovirus exposure and HLA in healthy donors. Libraries were prepared by immunoSEQ multiplex PCR; TCRdb keeps only in-frame clonotypes and omits some of them. Seen here are 150,000 to 250,000 clones, approximately 80% observed once, and the top ten hold roughly 13%. The sequenced material came from PBMCs. The receptors originated from a woman aged 25-40 years in good health and CMV-seropositive.

This chain uses TRBV19 with TRBJ1-1, with 7 bases aligning to TRBD1. Trimming took 0 bases from V and 3 from J; bases not matched to a gene: 7. This CDR3 has 16 amino acids. CDR1 is LNHDA, CDR2 SQIVND, per germline (reference sequence). CDR3 nucleotides: TGTGCCAGTAGTATAGAGGCTCCCCAGGGGGACACTGAAGCTTTCTTT. Amino acids: CASSIEAPQGDTEAFF.

This clone was counted a few times. The chain couples TRBV7-6 to TRBJ1-5; D remains ambiguous. V was cut by 3 bases and J by 7 bases, with 7 bases left in between. The CDR3 contains 12 residues. Germline CDR1 reads SGHVS; CDR2 reads FNYEAQ. DNA of the CDR3: TGTGCCAGCAGCTTTCGCGCCCAGCCCCAGCATTTT. It yields the protein CASSFRAQPQHF.

This clone has just a few counts. The chain links TRBV7-3 to TRBJ1-2; 8 positions match TRBD1. The CDR3 contains 13 residues. Germline trimming cut 5 bases from V and 8 bases from J; bases unmatched to any gene: 7. Germline CDR1 and CDR2: SGHTA and FQGTGA. The CDR3 sequence: CASSPSGGRGYTF. DNA for the CDR3: TGTGCCAGCAGCCCGTCAGGGGGCCGGGGCTACACCTTC.

CDR3 residues: CASSSTRGEAFF. In DNA, the CDR3 is TGTGCCAGCAGCTCGACGCGGGGTGAAGCTTTCTTT. J is TRBJ1-1 and V is TRBV7-8; D unresolved. V lost 4 bases and J 7 bases, leaving 10 bases between the germline ends. This CDR3 is 12 amino acids long. From germline, CDR1 is SGHVS and CDR2 FQNEAQ.

The J gene is TRBJ2-2, the V gene TRBV2; D possibly corresponds to TRBD2 (5 bases). CDR3 length: 15 amino acids. The germline V gene encodes CDR1 SNHLY and CDR2 FYNNEI. The germline V and J ends were trimmed by 8 bases and 1 base, with 14 bases remaining between them. The CDR3 reads CASYGIGGNTGELFF. In DNA form, the CDR3 reads TGTGCCAGCTACGGTATCGGAGGGAACACCGGGGAGCTGTTTTTT.

This chain links TRBV6-5 with TRBJ1-1; TRBD1 is a possible D gene (6 bases). Germline CDR1 reads MNHEY; CDR2 reads SVGAGI. The CDR3 is made up of 14 amino acids. Trimming stripped 4 bases from V and 1 base from J, with 10 bases between. The CDR3 sequence is CASSLTGRNTEAFF. DNA for the CDR3: TGTGCCAGCAGTTTAACAGGGAGGAACACTGAAGCTTTCTTT.

The rearrangement joins TRBV29-1 to TRBJ2-3; D is undetermined. The germline V and J ends were trimmed by 6 bases and 2 bases, with 15 bases remaining between them. The CDR3 is 14 residues long. Germline CDR1 SQVTM, CDR2 ANQGSEA. In nucleotides, the CDR3 is TGCAGCGTCCCCCCAGGCGAAAACACAGATACGCAGTATTTT. Amino acids: CSVPPGENTDTQYF.

The gene calls are TRBV2 and TRBJ1-5; D unresolved. Germline V CDR1 and CDR2: SNHLY, FYNNEI. V gave up 6 bases and J gave up 0 bases, with 6 bases separating them. The CDR3 has 13 amino acids. CDR3 sequence (DNA): TGTGCCAGCAGCCTTTATAGCAATCAGCCCCAGCATTTT. This codes for CASSLYSNQPQHF.

The V call is TRBV19, the J call TRBJ2-5; 7 positions agree with TRBD1. The germline gives CDR1 LNHDA, CDR2 SQIVND (reference sequence). Germline trimming cut 6 bases from V and 0 bases from J; bases unmatched to any gene: 1. This CDR3 region has 13 residues. This chain's CDR3 is CASRGQYQETQYF. Here the CDR3 DNA reads TGTGCCAGTAGGGGACAGTACCAAGAGACCCAGTACTTC. The variable domain in full, completed from reference TRBV19 and TRBJ2-5, reads DGGITQSPKYLFRKEGQNVTLSCEQNLNHDAMYWYRQDPGQGLRLIYYSQIVNDFQKGDIAEGYSVSREKKESFPLTVTSAQKNPTAFYLCASRGQYQETQYFGPGTRLLVL.